The TCR beta chain under discussion was sequenced for a study of CD8 T cells in Susac syndrome. Study-level points and caveats: The total CD8+ repertoires yielded 15 to 20 Susac-specific public clones and the CD8+ TEMRA repertoires yielded a few. CD8+ clonal expansion in Susac peaked in TEMRA cells and active patients.

The trim removed 1 base at V and 4 bases at J, leaving 9 bases unmatched. This CDR3 has 16 residues. Germline V lookup: CDR1 SEHNR, CDR2 FQNEAQ (reference sequence). The authors reverse transcribed 0.5 to 1 ug RNA with random hexamers. TCRdb passed the immunoSEQ multiplex PCR reads through MiXCR, listing each CDR3 protein once. The data show 95,000 to 150,000 distinct CDR3 sequences, roughly 94% seen once. Each Susac syndrome patient had definite or probable disease by recently defined criteria. With respect to this clonotype: As yet, its antigen is unknown.

Source material: CD8+ T cells from PBMCs. The TCR sequence derives from a human donor with Susac syndrome. V gene TRBV7-9 combines with J gene TRBJ1-2; 7 nucleotides match TRBD1. CDR3 sequence: CASSLVIQTGSYGYTF. Here the CDR3 DNA reads TGTGCCAGCAGCTTAGTAATCCAGACAGGGAGCTATGGCTACACCTTC.